The clone carrying this T cell receptor (beta chain) was counted once. The data stem from a study of blood T cell repertoires in COVID-19. Study at large: Material from acute and convalescent COVID-19 was sourced from the United States, Italy and Spain. In each case, the material was cDNA or gDNA derived from T cells, B-cell-depleted T cells, or PBMCs.

Trimming took 2 bases from V and 4 from J; bases not matched to a gene: 5. The CDR3 extends over 15 amino acids. Germline lookup yields CDR1 SGHTA and CDR2 FQGNSA. Original handling: Reference gene primer amplification yielded estimated nucleated cell counts. Sequencing was performed with immunoSEQ multiplex PCR; in TCRdb, only in-frame clones are kept and a portion is missing. For V, J and clone size, that table is used; D and trimming come from the DNA. The sample carries approximately 91,000 clones, more than 75% recorded once. Sample: peripheral blood. The TCR sequence derives from a man aged 70 or older with acute or convalescent COVID-19. The V gene is TRBV7-2, the J gene TRBJ1-5, with TRBD1 matching 7 bases. The CDR3 DNA reads as TGTGCCAGCAGCTTACAGACAGGGCCAAATCAGCCCCAGCATTTT. Protein product: CASSLQTGPNQPQHF.